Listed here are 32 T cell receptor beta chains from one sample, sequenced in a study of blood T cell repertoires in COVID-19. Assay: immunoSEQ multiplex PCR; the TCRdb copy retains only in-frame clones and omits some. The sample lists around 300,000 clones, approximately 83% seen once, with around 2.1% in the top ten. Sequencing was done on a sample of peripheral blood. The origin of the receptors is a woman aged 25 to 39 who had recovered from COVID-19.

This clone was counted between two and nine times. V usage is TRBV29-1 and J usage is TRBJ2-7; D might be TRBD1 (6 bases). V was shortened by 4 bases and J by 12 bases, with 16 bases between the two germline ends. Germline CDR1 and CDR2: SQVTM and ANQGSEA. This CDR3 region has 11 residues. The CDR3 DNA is TGCAGCGTTGGACAGACAGGAGGCTCGTACTTC. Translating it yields CSVGQTGGSYF.

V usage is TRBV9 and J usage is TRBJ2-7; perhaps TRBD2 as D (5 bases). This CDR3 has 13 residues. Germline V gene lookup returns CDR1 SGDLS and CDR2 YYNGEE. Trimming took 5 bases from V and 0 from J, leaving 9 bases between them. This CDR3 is CASSRESSYEQYF. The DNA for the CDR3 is TGTGCCAGCAGTAGGGAGAGCTCCTACGAGCAGTACTTC. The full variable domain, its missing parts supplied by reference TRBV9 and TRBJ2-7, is DSGVTQTPKHLITATGQRVTLRCSPRSGDLSVYWYQQSLDQGLQFLIQYYNGEERAKGNILERFSAQQFPDLHSELNLSSLELGDSALYFCASSRESSYEQYFGPGTRLTVT.

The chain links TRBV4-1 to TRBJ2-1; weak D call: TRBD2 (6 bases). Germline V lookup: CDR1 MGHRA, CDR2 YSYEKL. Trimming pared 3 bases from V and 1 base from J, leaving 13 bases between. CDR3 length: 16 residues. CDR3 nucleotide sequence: TGCGCCAGCAGCCAGGTCCCCCGGGGGTCCTACAATGAGCAGTTCTTC. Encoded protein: CASSQVPRGSYNEQFF.

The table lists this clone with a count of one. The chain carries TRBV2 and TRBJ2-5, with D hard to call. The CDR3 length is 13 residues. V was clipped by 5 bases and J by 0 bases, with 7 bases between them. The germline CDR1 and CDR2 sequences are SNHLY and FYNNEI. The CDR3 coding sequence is TGTGCCAGCAGTCTAACAGACCAAGAGACCCAGTACTTC. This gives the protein CASSLTDQETQYF.

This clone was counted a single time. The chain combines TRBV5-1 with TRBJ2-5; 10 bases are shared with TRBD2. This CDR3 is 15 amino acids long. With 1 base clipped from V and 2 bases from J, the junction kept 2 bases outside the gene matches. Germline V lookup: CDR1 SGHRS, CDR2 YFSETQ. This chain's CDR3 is CASSLSGRGQETQYF. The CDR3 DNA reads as TGCGCCAGCAGCTTGAGCGGGAGGGGACAAGAGACCCAGTACTTC.

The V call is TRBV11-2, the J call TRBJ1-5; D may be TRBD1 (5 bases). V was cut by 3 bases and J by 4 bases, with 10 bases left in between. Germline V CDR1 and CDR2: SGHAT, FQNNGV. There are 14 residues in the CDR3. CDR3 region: CASSFGTGNQPQHF. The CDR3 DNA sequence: TGTGCCAGCAGCTTTGGGACTGGGAATCAGCCCCAGCATTTT.

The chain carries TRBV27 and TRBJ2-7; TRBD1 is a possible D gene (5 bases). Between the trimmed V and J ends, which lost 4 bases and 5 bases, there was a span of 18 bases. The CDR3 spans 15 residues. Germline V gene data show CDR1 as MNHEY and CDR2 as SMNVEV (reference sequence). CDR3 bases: TGTGCCAGCAGTTCAACCCTCGGACAATTCAACGAGCAGTACTTC. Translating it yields CASSSTLGQFNEQYF.

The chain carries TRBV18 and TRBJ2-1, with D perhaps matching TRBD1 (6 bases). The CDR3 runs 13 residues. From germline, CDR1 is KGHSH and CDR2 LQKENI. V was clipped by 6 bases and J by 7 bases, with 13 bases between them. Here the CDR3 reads CASSRGQPNEQFF. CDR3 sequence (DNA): TGTGCCAGCTCCCGCGGACAGCCTAATGAGCAGTTCTTC.

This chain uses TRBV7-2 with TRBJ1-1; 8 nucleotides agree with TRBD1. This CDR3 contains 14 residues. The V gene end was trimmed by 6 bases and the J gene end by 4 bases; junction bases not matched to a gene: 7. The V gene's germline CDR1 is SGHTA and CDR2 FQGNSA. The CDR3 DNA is TGTGCCAGCAGTTTTGACAGGGGAGCCACTGAAGCTTTCTTT. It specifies CASSFDRGATEAFF.

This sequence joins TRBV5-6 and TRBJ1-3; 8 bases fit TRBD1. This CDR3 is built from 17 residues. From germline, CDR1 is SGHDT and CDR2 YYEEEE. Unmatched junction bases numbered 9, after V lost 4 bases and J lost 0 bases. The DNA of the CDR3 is TGTGCCAGCAGCCCCGGACAGGGTTTTTACTCTGGAAACACCATATATTTT. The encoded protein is CASSPGQGFYSGNTIYF. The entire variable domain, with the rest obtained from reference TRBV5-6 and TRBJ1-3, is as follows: DAGVTQSPTHLIKTRGQQVTLRCSPKSGHDTVSWYQQALGQGPQFIFQYYEEEERQRGNFPDRFSGHQFPNYSSELNVNALLLGDSALYLCASSPGQGFYSGNTIYFGEGSWLTVV.

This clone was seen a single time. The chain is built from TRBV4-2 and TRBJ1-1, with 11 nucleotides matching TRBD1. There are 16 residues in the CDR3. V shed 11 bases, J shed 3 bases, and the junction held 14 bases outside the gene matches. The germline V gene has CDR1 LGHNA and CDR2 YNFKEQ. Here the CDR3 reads CAATTGTGGVHTEAFF. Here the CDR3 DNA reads TGTGCCGCAACCACCGGGACAGGGGGAGTACACACTGAAGCTTTCTTT.

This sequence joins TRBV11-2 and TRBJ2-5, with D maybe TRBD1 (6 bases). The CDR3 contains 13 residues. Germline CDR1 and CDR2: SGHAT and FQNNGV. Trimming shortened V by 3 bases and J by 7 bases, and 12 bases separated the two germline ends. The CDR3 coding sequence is TGTGCCAGCAGCTTGGACAGAAGGGGGACCCAGTACTTC. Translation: CASSLDRRGTQYF. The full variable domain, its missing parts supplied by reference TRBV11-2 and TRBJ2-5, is EAGVAQSPRYKIIEKRQSVAFWCNPISGHATLYWYQQILGQGPKLLIQFQNNGVVDDSQLPKDRFSAERLKGVDSTLKIQPAKLEDSAVYLCASSLDRRGTQYFGPGTRLLVL.

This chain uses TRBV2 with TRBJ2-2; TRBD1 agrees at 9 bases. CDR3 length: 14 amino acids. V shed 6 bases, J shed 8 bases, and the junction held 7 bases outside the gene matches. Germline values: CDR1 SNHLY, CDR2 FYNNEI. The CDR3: CASRPQDRGGELFF. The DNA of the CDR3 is TGTGCCAGCAGGCCCCAAGACAGGGGGGGGGAGCTGTTTTTT.

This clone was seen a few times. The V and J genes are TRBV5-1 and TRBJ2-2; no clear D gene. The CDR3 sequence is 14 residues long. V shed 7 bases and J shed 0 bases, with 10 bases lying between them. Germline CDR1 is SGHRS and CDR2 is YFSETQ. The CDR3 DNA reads TGCGCCAGCGTGGAACTACCGAACACCGGGGAGCTGTTTTTT. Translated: CASVELPNTGELFF.

CDR3 coding DNA: TGTGCCAGCAGCCTCGGGACAGGGGGTACGAACACTGAAGCTTTCTTT. Its translation: CASSLGTGGTNTEAFF. The V call is TRBV11-2, the J call TRBJ1-1, with 11 bases fitting TRBD1. The CDR3 loop spans 16 amino acids. Germline-derived CDR1 and CDR2 are SGHAT and FQNNGV. Trimming removed 5 bases from V and 1 base from J; junction bases left unmatched: 6.

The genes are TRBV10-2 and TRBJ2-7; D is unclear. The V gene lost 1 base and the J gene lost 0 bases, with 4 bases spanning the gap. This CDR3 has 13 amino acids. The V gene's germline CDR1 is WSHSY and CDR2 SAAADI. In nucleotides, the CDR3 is TGCGCCAGCAGTGAGTTACTCTCCTACGAGCAGTACTTC. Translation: CASSELLSYEQYF.

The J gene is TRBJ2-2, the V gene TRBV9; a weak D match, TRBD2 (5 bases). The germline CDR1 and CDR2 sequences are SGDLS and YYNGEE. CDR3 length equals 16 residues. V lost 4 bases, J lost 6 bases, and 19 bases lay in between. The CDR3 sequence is CASSLLGIRNPGELFF. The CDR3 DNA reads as TGTGCCAGCAGCCTACTAGGGATTCGGAATCCCGGGGAGCTGTTTTTT. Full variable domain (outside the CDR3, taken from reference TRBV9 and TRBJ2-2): DSGVTQTPKHLITATGQRVTLRCSPRSGDLSVYWYQQSLDQGLQFLIQYYNGEERAKGNILERFSAQQFPDLHSELNLSSLELGDSALYFCASSLLGIRNPGELFFGEGSRLTVL.

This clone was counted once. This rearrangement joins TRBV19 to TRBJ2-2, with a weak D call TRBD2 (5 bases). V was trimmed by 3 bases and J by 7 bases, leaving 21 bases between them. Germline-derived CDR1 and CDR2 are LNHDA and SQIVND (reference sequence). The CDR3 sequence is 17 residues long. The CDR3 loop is CASSIRLSGVVVGELFF. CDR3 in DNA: TGTGCCAGTAGTATTCGTCTTTCCGGGGTTGTTGTCGGGGAGCTGTTTTTT.

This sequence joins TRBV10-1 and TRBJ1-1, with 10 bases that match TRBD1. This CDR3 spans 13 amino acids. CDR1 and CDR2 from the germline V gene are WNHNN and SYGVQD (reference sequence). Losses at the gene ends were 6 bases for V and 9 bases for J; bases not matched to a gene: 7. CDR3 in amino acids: CASSAGTGVKAFF. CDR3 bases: TGCGCCAGCAGCGCCGGGACAGGGGTAAAAGCTTTCTTT.

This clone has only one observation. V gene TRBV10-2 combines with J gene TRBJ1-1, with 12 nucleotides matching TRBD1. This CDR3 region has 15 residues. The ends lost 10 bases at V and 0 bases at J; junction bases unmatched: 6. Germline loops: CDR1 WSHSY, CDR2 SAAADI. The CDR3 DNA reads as TGCGCCACTTGGGGACAGGGGGCAATGAACACTGAAGCTTTCTTT. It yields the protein CATWGQGAMNTEAFF.

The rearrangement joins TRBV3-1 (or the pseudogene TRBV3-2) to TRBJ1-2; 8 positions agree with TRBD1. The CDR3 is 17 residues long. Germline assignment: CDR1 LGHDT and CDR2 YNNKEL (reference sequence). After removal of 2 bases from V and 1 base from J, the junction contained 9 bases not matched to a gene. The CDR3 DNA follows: TGTGCCAGCAGCCAATCCACCCCAGGGGGCGGTAACTATGGCTACACCTTC. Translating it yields CASSQSTPGGGNYGYTF.

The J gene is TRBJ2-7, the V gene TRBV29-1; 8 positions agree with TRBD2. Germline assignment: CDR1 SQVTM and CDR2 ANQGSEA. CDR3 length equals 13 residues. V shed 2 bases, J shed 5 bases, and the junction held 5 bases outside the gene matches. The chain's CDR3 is CSVETGGDHEQYF. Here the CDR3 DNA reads TGCAGCGTTGAAACGGGAGGGGACCACGAGCAGTACTTC.

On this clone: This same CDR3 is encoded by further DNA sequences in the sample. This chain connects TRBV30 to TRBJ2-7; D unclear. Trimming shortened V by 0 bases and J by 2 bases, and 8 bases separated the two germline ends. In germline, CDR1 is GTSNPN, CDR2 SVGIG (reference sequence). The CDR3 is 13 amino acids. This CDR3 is CAWSVQTAYEQYF. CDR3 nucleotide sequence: TGTGCCTGGAGTGTACAAACAGCCTACGAGCAGTACTTC.

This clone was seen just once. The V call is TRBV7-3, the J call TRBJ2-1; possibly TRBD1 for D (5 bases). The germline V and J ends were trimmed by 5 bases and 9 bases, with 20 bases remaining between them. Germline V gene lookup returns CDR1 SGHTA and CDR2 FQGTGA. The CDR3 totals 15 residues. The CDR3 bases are TGTGCCAGCAGCCCCGACAGAACAAGCATATCTGAGCAGTTCTTC. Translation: CASSPDRTSISEQFF.

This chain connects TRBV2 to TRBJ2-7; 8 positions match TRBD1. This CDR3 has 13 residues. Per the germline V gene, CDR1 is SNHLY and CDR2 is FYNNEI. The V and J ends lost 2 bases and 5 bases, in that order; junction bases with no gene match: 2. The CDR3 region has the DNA TGTGCCAGCAGTGAACAGGGGGCCCACGAGCAGTACTTC. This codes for CASSEQGAHEQYF.

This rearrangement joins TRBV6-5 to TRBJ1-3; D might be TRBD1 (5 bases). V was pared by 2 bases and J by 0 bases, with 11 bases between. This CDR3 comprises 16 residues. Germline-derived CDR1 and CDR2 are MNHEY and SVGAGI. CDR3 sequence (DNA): TGTGCCAGCAGTTACGCAGGGTCTATCTCTGGAAACACCATATATTTT. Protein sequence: CASSYAGSISGNTIYF.

This CDR3 is CATSDKEPRNTEAFF. The CDR3 DNA follows: TGTGCCACCAGTGATAAGGAGCCAAGGAACACTGAAGCTTTCTTT. The chain links TRBV24-1 to TRBJ1-1; D gene unclear. In germline, CDR1 is KGHDR, CDR2 SFDVKD. The ends were cut back, 3 bases at V and 1 base at J, with 11 bases in the middle. The CDR3 contains 15 residues.

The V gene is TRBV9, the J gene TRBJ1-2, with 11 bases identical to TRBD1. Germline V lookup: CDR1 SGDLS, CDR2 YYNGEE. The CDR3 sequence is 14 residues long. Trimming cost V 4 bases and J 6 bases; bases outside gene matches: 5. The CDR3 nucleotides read TGTGCCAGCAGCTCACGGACAGGGGGCCATGGCTACACCTTC. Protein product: CASSSRTGGHGYTF.

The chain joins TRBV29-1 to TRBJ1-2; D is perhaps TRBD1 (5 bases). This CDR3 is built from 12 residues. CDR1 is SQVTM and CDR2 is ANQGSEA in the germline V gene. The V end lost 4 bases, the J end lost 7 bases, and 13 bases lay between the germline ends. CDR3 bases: TGCAGCGTTGTACTCTCGGGGGGTGGCTACACCTTC. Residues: CSVVLSGGGYTF. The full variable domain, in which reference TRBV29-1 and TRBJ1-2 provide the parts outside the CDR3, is SAVISQKPSRDICQRGTSLTIQCQVDSQVTMMFWYRQQPGQSLTLIATANQGSEATYESGFVIDKFPISRPNLTFSTLTVSNMSPEDSSIYLCSVVLSGGGYTFGSGTRLTVV.

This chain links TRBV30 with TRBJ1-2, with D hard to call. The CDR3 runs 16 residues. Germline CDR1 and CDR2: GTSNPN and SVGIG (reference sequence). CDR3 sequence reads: CAVPLPRLSRGYGYTF. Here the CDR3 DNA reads TGTGCTGTTCCCCTGCCCCGACTTTCGCGTGGCTATGGCTACACCTTC.

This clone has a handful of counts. Here the CDR3 DNA reads TGTGCCAGCAGTGAATACAGTTACAATGAGCAGTTCTTC. Residues: CASSEYSYNEQFF. The chain recombines TRBV2 with TRBJ2-1; D gene unclear. V was cut by 2 bases and J by 4 bases, with 6 bases left in between. Germline CDR1 reads SNHLY; CDR2 reads FYNNEI. There are 13 residues in the CDR3. The full variable domain, completed using reference TRBV2 and TRBJ2-1, is EPEVTQTPSHQVTQMGQEVILRCVPISNHLYFYWYRQILGQKVEFLVSFYNNEISEKSEIFDDQFSVERPDGSNFTLKIRSTKLEDSAMYFCASSEYSYNEQFFGPGTRLTVL.

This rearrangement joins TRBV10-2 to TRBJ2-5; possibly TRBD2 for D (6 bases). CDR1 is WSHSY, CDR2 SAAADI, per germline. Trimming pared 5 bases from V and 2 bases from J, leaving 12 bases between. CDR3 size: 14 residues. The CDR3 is CASSYSGLQETQYF. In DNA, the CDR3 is TGCGCCAGCAGTTATAGCGGACTACAAGAGACCCAGTACTTC.